A single sample gave rise to the 25 T cell receptor beta chains below, sequenced in a study of shared clonotypes between healthy human individuals. Generated by immunoSEQ multiplex PCR, the TCRdb table keeps only in-frame clones and is missing some. The sample contains approximately 2.3 million clones, 85% to 95% of which appear only once. The sample was naive CD4+ T cells from PBMCs. Subset here: CD45RA+ positively selected. These receptors all come from a man between 18 and 29 years old in good health. Some clones in this sample may be carry-over from other donors' samples.

This sequence joins TRBV11-2 and TRBJ2-7; a possible D gene is TRBD2 (5 bases). Trimming left V 2 bases short and J 10 bases short, with 24 bases between. There are 16 residues in the CDR3. Germline V gene lookup returns CDR1 SGHAT and CDR2 FQNNGV. CDR3 nucleotides: TGTGCCAGCAGCTTAATAGGACGGGGTACCTTACGAGAACAGTACTTC. Its translation is CASSLIGRGTLREQYF.

This clone was counted a single time. This chain uses TRBV19 with TRBJ2-3; 7 bases agree with TRBD2. The CDR3 contains 17 residues. Losses at the gene ends were 1 base for V and 6 bases for J; bases not matched to a gene: 13. Germline CDR1 LNHDA, CDR2 SQIVND (reference sequence). CDR3 sequence reads: CASSIVYLGLGGDTQYF. The CDR3, as DNA: TGTGCCAGTAGTATAGTGTACCTTGGCTTGGGAGGGGATACGCAGTATTTT.

This chain's CDR3 is CASSSLAGVVKGYNEQFF. For the CDR3, the DNA is TGTGCCAGCAGTTCCCTAGCGGGAGTAGTGAAAGGCTACAATGAGCAGTTCTTC. The gene calls are TRBV27 and TRBJ2-1; TRBD2 matches 10 bases. Unmatched junction bases numbered 12, after V lost 4 bases and J lost 3 bases. Per germline, CDR1 MNHEY and CDR2 SMNVEV (reference sequence). The CDR3 loop spans 18 amino acids.

The rearrangement links TRBV5-1 to TRBJ2-2, with 7 bases that match TRBD2. The CDR3 extends over 17 amino acids. Per germline, CDR1 SGHRS and CDR2 YFSETQ. Unmatched junction bases numbered 14, after V lost 2 bases and J lost 7 bases. CDR3 region: CASSLLLGGSRVGELFF. In DNA form, the CDR3 reads TGCGCCAGCAGCTTACTATTAGGCGGGAGTCGGGTCGGGGAGCTGTTTTTT.

V and J are TRBV7-9 and TRBJ1-1; D unclear. The CDR3 is 14 amino acids. The V end was cut by 5 bases, the J end by 3 bases, with 13 bases between. Germline V lookup: CDR1 SEHNR, CDR2 FQNEAQ (reference sequence). The CDR3 nucleotides read TGTGCCAGCAGCGAAATGGACGGGTACACTGAAGCTTTCTTT. Translated: CASSEMDGYTEAFF.

The CDR3 reads CASSPVGGGALGEQFF. In nucleotides, the CDR3 is TGTGCCAGCAGCCCCGTCGGGGGGGGCGCATTGGGTGAGCAGTTCTTC. The J gene is TRBJ2-1, the V gene TRBV7-3; 8 bases are shared with TRBD2. J gave up 9 bases and V 5 bases, and 15 bases lay outside the gene matches. CDR3 size: 16 residues. Germline V gene lookup returns CDR1 SGHTA and CDR2 FQGTGA.

The V gene is TRBV21-1, the J gene TRBJ1-2; whether TRBD1, the table's D call, matches the DNA was not checked. TRBV21-1 corresponds to a pseudogene. The CDR3 length is 16 residues. CDR3 DNA: TGTGCCAGCGGCTGTCTGCGAAGGGACAGAGCCTATGGCTACACCTTC. This encodes CASGCLRRDRAYGYTF.

The V and J genes are TRBV6-5 and TRBJ2-1; D is unresolved. V was trimmed by 2 bases and J by 11 bases, leaving 19 bases between them. The CDR3 is made up of 15 amino acids. Germline V CDR1 and CDR2: MNHEY, SVGAGI. This chain's CDR3 is CASSYGLWAPEKQFF. CDR3 DNA: TGTGCCAGCAGTTACGGGTTGTGGGCCCCCGAGAAGCAGTTCTTC.

This chain joins TRBV6-5 and TRBJ2-5; 10 nucleotides line up with TRBD1. The junction had 1 base not matched to a gene; V was cut back by 5 bases and J by 4 bases. The CDR3 runs to 13 residues. CDR1 is MNHEY and CDR2 is SVGAGI in the germline V gene. CDR3: CASSRTGGETQYF. The CDR3 DNA reads as TGTGCCAGCAGTCGGACAGGGGGAGAGACCCAGTACTTC.

The chain employs TRBV27 and TRBJ1-1, with D uncertain. The CDR3 runs 14 residues. Trimming left V 8 bases short and J 0 bases short, with 13 bases between. The V gene's germline CDR1 is MNHEY and CDR2 SMNVEV (reference sequence). The CDR3 spells CASRLRLMNTEAFF. CDR3 DNA: TGTGCCAGCCGTCTAAGGCTAATGAACACTGAAGCTTTCTTT.

The chain joins TRBV6-5 to TRBJ2-1, with a weak D call TRBD1 (6 bases). Germline V gives CDR1 MNHEY, CDR2 SVGAGI. The CDR3 consists of 16 residues. Trimming left V 0 bases short and J 7 bases short, with 16 bases between. Here the CDR3 DNA reads TGTGCCAGCAGTTACTCGTACAGGGTATGGGAAAATGAGCAGTTCTTC. This encodes CASSYSYRVWENEQFF.

The rearrangement joins TRBV11-2 to TRBJ2-7, with D tentatively TRBD2 (6 bases). The CDR3 covers 15 residues. Germline V lookup: CDR1 SGHAT, CDR2 FQNNGV. The V end was cut by 4 bases, the J end by 6 bases, with 19 bases between. This CDR3 reads CASSSISKAGAEQYF. CDR3 nucleotides: TGTGCCAGCAGCTCAATCTCAAAAGCGGGTGCCGAGCAGTACTTC. The entire variable domain, with the rest obtained from reference TRBV11-2 and TRBJ2-7, is as follows: EAGVAQSPRYKIIEKRQSVAFWCNPISGHATLYWYQQILGQGPKLLIQFQNNGVVDDSQLPKDRFSAERLKGVDSTLKIQPAKLEDSAVYLCASSSISKAGAEQYFGPGTRLTVT.

This CDR3 reads CASSGFGQYF. CDR3 in DNA: TGTGCCAGCAGTGGCTTTGGGCAGTACTTC. This chain uses TRBV6-1 with TRBJ2-7; D call uncertain. V was clipped by 4 bases and J by 9 bases, with 7 bases between them. This CDR3 has 10 amino acids. Looked up from germline, CDR1 is MNHNS and CDR2 is SASEGT.

The chain combines TRBV6-5 with TRBJ1-1, with 9 bases matching TRBD1. The CDR3 covers 15 residues. Germline V lookup: CDR1 MNHEY, CDR2 SVGAGI. Unmatched junction bases numbered 7, after V lost 4 bases and J lost 4 bases. CDR3 sequence (DNA): TGTGCCAGCAGTTCAACAGGGGGCGTCGCCACTGAAGCTTTCTTT. This translates into CASSSTGGVATEAFF.

A remark on this clone: The sample carries other DNA sequences with the same CDR3. The rearrangement links TRBV28 to TRBJ1-5; TRBD1 is a possible D gene (6 bases). Germline-derived CDR1 and CDR2 are MDHEN and SYDVKM. This CDR3 region has 13 residues. With 4 bases removed from V and 7 bases from J, the gap between germline ends came to 11 bases. The CDR3 spells CASSWGAGQPQHF. CDR3 DNA: TGTGCCAGCAGTTGGGGGGCGGGGCAGCCCCAGCATTTT.

The chain is built from TRBV7-9 and TRBJ1-2, with D possibly being TRBD1 (5 bases). Germline V lookup: CDR1 SEHNR, CDR2 FQNEAQ (reference sequence). This CDR3 has 15 amino acids. Trimming removed 1 base at V and 8 bases at J, with 17 bases between. CDR3 sequence reads: CASSLVTQGPSGYTF. In nucleotides, the CDR3 is TGTGCCAGCAGCTTAGTCACGCAGGGCCCGTCGGGCTACACCTTC.

The chain combines TRBV28 with TRBJ1-2; D is unclear. Deletions cut 4 bases from V and 4 bases from J, with 16 bases between. Germline values: CDR1 MDHEN, CDR2 SYDVKM. This CDR3 has 15 amino acids. CDR3 protein: CASSSQAVGRYGYTF. The CDR3 bases are TGTGCCAGCAGTTCCCAAGCTGTAGGACGCTATGGCTACACCTTC.

The V and J genes are TRBV4-1 and TRBJ1-2; D unresolved. Per germline, CDR1 MGHRA and CDR2 YSYEKL. The ends were cut back, 0 bases at V and 4 bases at J, with 12 bases in the middle. The CDR3 contains 15 residues. CDR3 DNA: TGCGCCAGCAGCCAAGACTCCGGACGGGGCTATGGCTACACCTTC. Translation gives CASSQDSGRGYGYTF.

The table lists this clone with a few counts. In the same sample, other DNA sequences code for this CDR3. The chain combines TRBV9 with TRBJ1-1, with a weak D call TRBD1 (6 bases). With 1 base removed from V and 5 bases from J, the gap between germline ends came to 12 bases. Germline CDR1 and CDR2: SGDLS and YYNGEE. The CDR3 runs to 14 residues. The CDR3 here is CASSVTGTLTEAFF. In DNA form, the CDR3 reads TGTGCCAGCAGCGTAACAGGGACCCTGACTGAAGCTTTCTTT.

V and J are TRBV6-1 and TRBJ2-3; D gene unclear. V was trimmed by 2 bases and J by 6 bases, leaving 9 bases between them. CDR1 and CDR2 (germline): MNHNS, SASEGT. This CDR3 has 13 amino acids. CDR3: CASSESHADTQYF. The DNA for the CDR3 is TGTGCCAGCAGTGAATCCCACGCGGATACGCAGTATTTT.

This sequence joins TRBV6-5 and TRBJ1-3; unclear D gene. The V and J ends lost 5 bases and 2 bases respectively, with 13 bases between them. Per germline, CDR1 MNHEY and CDR2 SVGAGI. CDR3 length: 15 amino acids. The CDR3 reads CASSRALGAGNTIYF. CDR3 sequence (DNA): TGTGCCAGCAGTAGGGCCCTTGGGGCTGGAAACACCATATATTTT.

The chain is built from TRBV7-3 and TRBJ2-2; TRBD2 matches at 8 bases. The germline CDR1 and CDR2 sequences are SGHTA and FQGTGA. V shed 1 base, J shed 7 bases, and the junction held 14 bases outside the gene matches. This CDR3 has 18 residues. DNA of the CDR3: TGTGCCAGCAGCTTAATGATGAGCGGGAGCCTTGGAGGCGGGGAGCTGTTTTTT. It translates to CASSLMMSGSLGGGELFF.

CDR3 protein: CASSIGQVEGEQYF. The CDR3 DNA reads as TGTGCCAGTAGTATAGGACAGGTCGAGGGCGAGCAGTACTTC. V and J are TRBV19 and TRBJ2-7; a possible D gene is TRBD1 (6 bases). V lost 1 base, J lost 6 bases, and 13 bases lay in between. The CDR3 totals 14 residues. CDR1 is LNHDA and CDR2 is SQIVND in the germline V gene (reference sequence).

This chain joins TRBV6-5 and TRBJ2-7, with 11 bases matching TRBD1. The CDR3 is made up of 13 amino acids. CDR1 MNHEY and CDR2 SVGAGI come from the germline V gene. The V and J ends lost 6 bases and 4 bases, in that order; junction bases with no gene match: 2. The CDR3 sequence is CASSGTGGYEQYF. CDR3 DNA sequence: TGTGCCAGCAGCGGGACAGGGGGATACGAGCAGTACTTC.

The gene calls are TRBV5-6 and TRBJ2-7; D remains ambiguous. This CDR3 has 11 residues. Germline values: CDR1 SGHDT, CDR2 YYEEEE. Trimming took off 4 bases at V and 6 bases at J, with 8 bases between the two ends. Here the CDR3 reads CASSTRTEQYF. Written as DNA, the CDR3 is TGTGCCAGCAGCACTCGGACCGAGCAGTACTTC.